This T cell receptor (beta chain) was sequenced in a study of read filtering for tumor transcriptome and immune sequencing. General observations from the study: Without single-read clonotypes, shared clonotype proportions correlated more between IR-seq and RNA-seq.

This clonotype was detected ten times or more. No antigen is known for it. Molecular barcoded adaptors covering alpha/delta and beta/gamma chains were used on 400 ng RNA. TCRdb re-called the reads through MiXCR, storing one row per CDR3 protein. This repertoire shows under 60,000 distinct CDR3 sequences, approximately 18% found once; its top ten account for roughly 15%. This CDR3 is 15 amino acids long. V lost 3 bases to trimming and J lost 7 bases, with 16 bases between them. The V gene's germline CDR1 is MDHEN and CDR2 SYDVKM. The TCR sequence derives from a donor aged 40 or over with multiple myeloma. The specimen was a population of CD138-negative cells sorted from bone marrow. The rearrangement joins TRBV28 to TRBJ2-4; possibly TRBD1 for D (7 bases). CDR3: CASSLAGGQLNIQYF. Here the CDR3 DNA reads TGTGCCAGCAGTTTGGCCGGGGGACAGTTGAACATTCAGTACTTC.